These 26 T cell receptor beta chains originate from one sample sequenced in a study of identical twins. In TCRdb, the 5' RACE reads were re-called with MiXCR into one record per CDR3 protein. The table has 650,000 to 750,000 distinct CDR3 sequences, 20% to 25% seen once. These data were also filed under a second study, of T cells expressing NK-cell markers.

Input material: PBMCs. The receptors here all came from a woman between 18 and 29 years old in good health.

This clonotype was seen only a few times. The chain carries TRBV20-1 and TRBJ2-5; 7 bases fit TRBD2. V was clipped by 6 bases and J by 1 base; unmatched bases: 8. Germline CDR1 reads DFQATT; CDR2 reads SNEGSKA (reference sequence). This CDR3 region has 14 residues. Here the CDR3 reads CSATTRGGQETQYF. The DNA of the CDR3 is TGCAGTGCGACCACCCGCGGGGGCCAAGAGACCCAGTACTTC.

This clonotype was counted between two and nine times. V and J are TRBV13 and TRBJ1-1, with D possibly being TRBD1 (6 bases). In germline, CDR1 is PRHDT, CDR2 FYEKMQ (reference sequence). V was trimmed by 4 bases and J by 1 base, leaving 13 bases between them. CDR3 length equals 15 residues. DNA for the CDR3: TGTGCCAGCAGCTCGTCGGGGGGCGCGAACACTGAAGCTTTCTTT. Amino acid sequence: CASSSSGGANTEAFF.

V and J are TRBV20-1 and TRBJ2-7; 9 bases are shared with TRBD2. V trimming: 6 bases; J trimming: 6 bases; junction bases outside the gene matches: 12. Germline V gene sequence: CDR1 DFQATT, CDR2 SNEGSKA (reference sequence). This CDR3 is built from 14 residues. CDR3 sequence (DNA): TGCAGTGCACCTCTAGCGGGGAAGGTTACCGAGCAGTACTTC. This codes for CSAPLAGKVTEQYF.

The chain has TRBV5-1 and TRBJ2-7; possible D gene TRBD1, 5 bases. Between the trimmed V and J ends, which lost 4 bases and 7 bases, there was a span of 18 bases. Per the germline V gene, CDR1 is SGHRS and CDR2 is YFSETQ. CDR3 length equals 14 residues. The CDR3 DNA is TGCGCCAGCAGCATGGACGTACCTCCAGGGGAGCAGTACTTC. Translating it yields CASSMDVPPGEQYF. The complete variable domain, with remaining parts taken from reference TRBV5-1 and TRBJ2-7, reads KAGVTQTPRYLIKTRGQQVTLSCSPISGHRSVSWYQQTPGQGLQFLFEYFSETQRNKGNFPGRFSGRQFSNSRSEMNVSTLELGDSALYLCASSMDVPPGEQYFGPGTRLTVT.

This chain connects TRBV3-1 to TRBJ2-5; 8 positions match TRBD2. This CDR3 has 17 residues. In germline, CDR1 is LGHDT, CDR2 YNNKEL (reference sequence). J lost 6 bases, V lost 0 bases, and 12 bases had no gene match. Written as DNA, the CDR3 is TGTGCCAGCAGCCAAGATCGGGTAGCGGGGATTAGTCAGACCCAGTACTTC. It is translated as CASSQDRVAGISQTQYF.

This clonotype came up a few times. This rearrangement joins TRBV10-2 to TRBJ2-7; possible D gene TRBD1, 5 bases. This CDR3 region has 13 residues. CDR1 and CDR2 (germline): WSHSY, SAAADI. Trimming stripped 7 bases from V and 1 base from J, with 11 bases between. The CDR3 region is CASMGQGSYEQYF. The CDR3 bases are TGCGCCAGCATGGGCCAGGGATCCTACGAGCAGTACTTC.

This clonotype occurred many times. This CDR3 is CSATRGDSNYGYTF. CDR3 in DNA: TGCAGTGCTACCCGAGGAGACAGTAACTATGGCTACACCTTC. This chain joins TRBV20-1 and TRBJ1-2, with D possibly matching TRBD1 (5 bases). The CDR3 runs to 14 residues. The germline V gene has CDR1 DFQATT and CDR2 SNEGSKA (reference sequence). V gave up 4 bases and J gave up 1 base, with 13 bases separating them.

The chain combines TRBV10-3 with TRBJ2-1; 8 positions match TRBD2. The germline CDR1 and CDR2 sequences are ENHRY and SYGVKD. The CDR3 spans 15 residues. V lost 0 bases, J lost 9 bases, and 7 bases stayed unmatched. The CDR3 sequence is CAISESVAGYGEQFF. CDR3 nucleotide sequence: TGTGCCATCAGTGAGTCCGTAGCGGGATATGGTGAGCAGTTCTTC.

The V call is TRBV11-1, the J call TRBJ2-1; D gene unclear. V lost 4 bases and J 5 bases, leaving 12 bases between the germline ends. The CDR3 runs to 14 residues. Germline lookup yields CDR1 SGHAT and CDR2 FQDESV (reference sequence). The CDR3 nucleotides are TGTGCCAGCAGCTCGTCCCTTCTCGACAATGAGCAGTTCTTC. It is translated as CASSSSLLDNEQFF.

This clonotype occurred many times. The chain couples TRBV12-3 or TRBV12-4 to TRBJ2-7, with 9 nucleotides matching TRBD2. After removal of 5 bases from V and 0 bases from J, the junction contained 8 bases not matched to a gene. CDR3 size: 16 residues. The CDR3 protein is CASSPYLAGSSYEQYF. The CDR3 nucleotides read TGTGCCAGCAGTCCCTATCTAGCGGGGTCCTCCTACGAGCAGTACTTC.

The chain combines TRBV5-1 with TRBJ2-7; a weak D match, TRBD2 (5 bases). Per the germline V gene, CDR1 is SGHRS and CDR2 is YFSETQ. This CDR3 spans 18 amino acids. Trimming pared 4 bases from V and 4 bases from J, leaving 27 bases between. The DNA for the CDR3 is TGCGCCAGCAGCCCAGAGGGCTCCCGACTGGGGAGAATGTACGAGCAGTACTTC. It translates to CASSPEGSRLGRMYEQYF.

The chain combines TRBV5-1 with TRBJ2-5; 7 bases map to TRBD2. V shed 6 bases and J 4 bases; nucleotides not matched to a gene: 9. Germline CDR1 is SGHRS and CDR2 is YFSETQ. The CDR3 covers 14 residues. CDR3: CASIGGRGRETQYF. For the CDR3, the DNA is TGCGCCAGCATCGGCGGGAGAGGGAGAGAGACCCAGTACTTC. Full variable domain (outside the CDR3, taken from reference TRBV5-1 and TRBJ2-5): KAGVTQTPRYLIKTRGQQVTLSCSPISGHRSVSWYQQTPGQGLQFLFEYFSETQRNKGNFPGRFSGRQFSNSRSEMNVSTLELGDSALYLCASIGGRGRETQYFGPGTRLLVL.

This chain joins TRBV7-6 and TRBJ2-5, with D possibly TRBD1 on 7 matching bases. This CDR3 contains 15 residues. Germline assignment: CDR1 SGHVS and CDR2 FNYEAQ. Trimming stripped 4 bases from V and 4 bases from J, with 16 bases between. The CDR3 nucleotides read TGTGCCAGCAGCTCTTGGGCAGGGGGGTCAGAGACCCAGTACTTC. Its translation: CASSSWAGGSETQYF. Together with reference TRBV7-6 and TRBJ2-5, the CDR3 gives the full variable domain: GAGVSQSPRYKVTKRGQDVALRCDPISGHVSLYWYRQALGQGPEFLTYFNYEAQQDKSGLPNDRFSAERPEGSISTLTIQRTEQRDSAMYRCASSSWAGGSETQYFGPGTRLLVL.

CDR3 DNA: TGCAGTGCCGTCCTAGTCAAATCCTACGAGCAGTACTTC. This sequence encodes CSAVLVKSYEQYF. The J gene is TRBJ2-7, the V gene TRBV20-1, with unresolved D. The germline CDR1 and CDR2 sequences are DFQATT and SNEGSKA (reference sequence). The V and J ends lost 6 bases and 1 base respectively, with 13 bases between them. The CDR3 has 13 amino acids.

This clonotype was detected ten times or more. The chain has TRBV27 and TRBJ2-7; D is unclear. Germline values: CDR1 MNHEY, CDR2 SMNVEV (reference sequence). CDR3 length: 11 residues. V lost 8 bases, J lost 6 bases, and 11 bases lay in between. CDR3 nucleotides: TGTGCCAGCCCTCCCTCTTCCGAGCAGTACTTC. Translation: CASPPSSEQYF.

J is TRBJ1-3 and V is TRBV12-3 or TRBV12-4; D is ambiguous. This CDR3 is built from 13 residues. Trimming shortened V by 5 bases and J by 4 bases, and 9 bases separated the two germline ends. CDR3 in amino acids: CASSETGGNTIYF. CDR3 DNA: TGTGCCAGCAGTGAAACGGGGGGAAACACCATATATTTT.

The chain recombines TRBV9 with TRBJ2-1; tentative D call: TRBD2 (5 bases). The CDR3 covers 12 residues. Germline lookup yields CDR1 SGDLS and CDR2 YYNGEE. Trimming pared 6 bases from V and 5 bases from J, leaving 9 bases between. The CDR3: CASNVGNNEQFF. As DNA, the CDR3 is TGTGCCAGCAACGTCGGGAACAATGAGCAGTTCTTC.

The table lists this clonotype with many counts. V usage is TRBV5-1 and J usage is TRBJ2-1; no clear D gene. This CDR3 is built from 11 residues. The germline V gene has CDR1 SGHRS and CDR2 YFSETQ. V was trimmed by 5 bases and J by 5 bases, leaving 5 bases between them. CDR3 sequence: CASRGDNEQFF. The DNA for the CDR3 is TGCGCCAGCAGAGGTGACAATGAGCAGTTCTTC.

This clonotype was detected a few times. The CDR3 DNA reads TGTGCTCTCCGGGGGGGACTAGCTACAGATACGCAGTATTTT. Its protein is CALRGGLATDTQYF. The chain carries TRBV2 and TRBJ2-3; 9 nucleotides match TRBD2. The germline V gene encodes CDR1 SNHLY and CDR2 FYNNEI. This CDR3 comprises 14 residues.

V gene TRBV6-2 or TRBV6-3 combines with J gene TRBJ1-6, with 7 bases that match TRBD1. The CDR3 runs 14 residues. Trimming cost V 7 bases and J 8 bases; bases outside gene matches: 8. CDR1 and CDR2 from the germline V gene are MNHEY and SVGEGT. CDR3 in DNA: TGTGCCAGCACGACGACAGGGCTGCATTCACCCCTCCACTTT. Translating gives CASTTTGLHSPLHF.

This clonotype has just a few counts. V usage is TRBV27 and J usage is TRBJ2-7; D might be TRBD1 (5 bases). The CDR3 is 13 residues long. Trimming cost V 10 bases and J 2 bases, with 15 bases left between them. Germline lookup yields CDR1 MNHEY and CDR2 SMNVEV (reference sequence). This CDR3 is CATGLGAPYEQYF. The CDR3 DNA reads TGTGCCACCGGCCTTGGGGCCCCCTACGAGCAGTACTTC.

The chain recombines TRBV12-3 or TRBV12-4 with TRBJ2-7; possible D gene TRBD1, 5 bases. The CDR3 extends over 15 amino acids. V was pared by 5 bases and J by 2 bases, with 16 bases between. The CDR3 region has the DNA TGTGCCAGCAGTAACCCGACGGACATAACCTACGAGCAGTACTTC. It encodes CASSNPTDITYEQYF.

The J gene is TRBJ1-1, the V gene TRBV29-1; tentative D call: TRBD1 (6 bases). Trimming took off 6 bases at V and 6 bases at J, with 14 bases between the two ends. Germline V CDR1 and CDR2: SQVTM, ANQGSEA. This CDR3 region has 12 residues. CDR3 sequence: CSVPTGFAEAFF. DNA of the CDR3: TGCAGCGTCCCAACAGGGTTCGCTGAAGCTTTCTTT.

The J gene is TRBJ2-1, the V gene TRBV29-1, with TRBD1 matching over 7 bases. The CDR3 is made up of 15 amino acids. Germline CDR1 is SQVTM and CDR2 is ANQGSEA. The V segment lost 4 bases and the J segment 2 bases; nucleotides outside the gene matches: 8. The CDR3 nucleotides read TGCAGCGTTGTCCGGGACAGTATAGCCTACAATGAGCAGTTCTTC. Translation: CSVVRDSIAYNEQFF.

The table lists this clonotype with many counts. The V call is TRBV6-1, the J call TRBJ2-1, with 10 bases that match TRBD2. The CDR3 has 14 amino acids. The J segment lost 6 bases and the V segment lost 7 bases, leaving 6 bases of the junction unmatched. Germline-derived CDR1 and CDR2 are MNHNS and SASEGT. The CDR3 here is CASNIGLAANEQFF. In DNA, the CDR3 is TGTGCCAGCAACATTGGACTAGCGGCCAATGAGCAGTTCTTC.

This clonotype came up a few times. The chain has TRBV7-9 and TRBJ1-1; 8 bases map to TRBD1. Germline CDR1 SEHNR, CDR2 FQNEAQ (reference sequence). CDR3 length: 14 residues. The ends lost 0 bases at V and 8 bases at J; junction bases unmatched: 5. CDR3 loop: CASSLALTGVEAFF. The CDR3 nucleotides are TGTGCCAGCAGCTTAGCGTTGACAGGGGTAGAAGCTTTCTTT.